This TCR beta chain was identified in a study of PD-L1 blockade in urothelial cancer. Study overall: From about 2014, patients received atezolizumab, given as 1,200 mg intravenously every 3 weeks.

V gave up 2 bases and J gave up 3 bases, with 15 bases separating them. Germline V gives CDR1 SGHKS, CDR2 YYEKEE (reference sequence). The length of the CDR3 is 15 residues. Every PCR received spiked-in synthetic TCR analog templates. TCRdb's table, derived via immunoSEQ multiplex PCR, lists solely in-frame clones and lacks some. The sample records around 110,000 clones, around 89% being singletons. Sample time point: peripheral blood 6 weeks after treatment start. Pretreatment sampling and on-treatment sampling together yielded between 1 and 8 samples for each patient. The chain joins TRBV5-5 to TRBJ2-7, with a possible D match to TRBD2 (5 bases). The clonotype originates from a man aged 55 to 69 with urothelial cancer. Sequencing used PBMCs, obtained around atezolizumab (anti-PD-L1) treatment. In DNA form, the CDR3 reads TGTGCCAGCAGCTTCCGCCCCGACGAGGGCTACGAGCAGTACTTC. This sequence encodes CASSFRPDEGYEQYF.